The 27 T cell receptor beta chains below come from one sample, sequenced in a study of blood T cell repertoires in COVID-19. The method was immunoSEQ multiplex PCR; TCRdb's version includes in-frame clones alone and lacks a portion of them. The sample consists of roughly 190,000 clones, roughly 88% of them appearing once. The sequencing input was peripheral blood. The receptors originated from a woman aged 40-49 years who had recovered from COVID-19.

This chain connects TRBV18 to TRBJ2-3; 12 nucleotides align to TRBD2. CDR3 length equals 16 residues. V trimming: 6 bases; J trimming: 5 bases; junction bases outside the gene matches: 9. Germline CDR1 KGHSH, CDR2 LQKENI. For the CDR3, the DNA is TGTGCCAGCTCCCCAAGACTAGCGGGAGAGGGAGATACGCAGTATTTT. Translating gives CASSPRLAGEGDTQYF.

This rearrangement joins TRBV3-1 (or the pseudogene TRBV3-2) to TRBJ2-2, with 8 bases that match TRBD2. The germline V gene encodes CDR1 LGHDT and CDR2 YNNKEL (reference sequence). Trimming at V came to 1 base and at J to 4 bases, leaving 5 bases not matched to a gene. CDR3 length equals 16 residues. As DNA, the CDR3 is TGTGCCAGCAGCCAAGTAACGGGAGGGGTCACCGGGGAGCTGTTTTTT. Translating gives CASSQVTGGVTGELFF.

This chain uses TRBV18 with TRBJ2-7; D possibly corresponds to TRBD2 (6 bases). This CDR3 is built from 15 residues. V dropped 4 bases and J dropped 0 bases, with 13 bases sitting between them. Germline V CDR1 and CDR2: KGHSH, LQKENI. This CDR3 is CASSQASVTSYEQYF. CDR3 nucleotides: TGTGCCAGCTCACAGGCTAGCGTAACCTCCTACGAGCAGTACTTC.

The CDR3 reads CASSFGRSSYEQYF. The CDR3 nucleotides read TGTGCCAGCAGCTTTGGGAGGTCCTCCTACGAGCAGTACTTC. V is TRBV7-2 and J is TRBJ2-7, with D tentatively TRBD2 (6 bases). The CDR3 is 14 amino acids. Looked up from germline, CDR1 is SGHTA and CDR2 is FQGNSA. Trimming took 3 bases from V and 0 from J, leaving 9 bases between them.

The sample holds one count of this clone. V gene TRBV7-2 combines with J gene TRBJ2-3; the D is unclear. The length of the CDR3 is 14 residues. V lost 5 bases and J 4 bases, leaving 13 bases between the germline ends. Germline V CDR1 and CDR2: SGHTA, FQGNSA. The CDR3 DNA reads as TGTGCCAGCAGCCCCACAAAATCGTCAGATACGCAGTATTTT. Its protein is CASSPTKSSDTQYF.

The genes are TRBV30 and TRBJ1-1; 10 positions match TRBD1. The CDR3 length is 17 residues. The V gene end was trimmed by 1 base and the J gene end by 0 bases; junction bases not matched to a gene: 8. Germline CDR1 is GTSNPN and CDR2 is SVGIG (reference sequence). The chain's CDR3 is CAWSGDRGNNMNTEAFF. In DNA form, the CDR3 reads TGTGCCTGGAGTGGGGACAGGGGTAACAATATGAACACTGAAGCTTTCTTT.

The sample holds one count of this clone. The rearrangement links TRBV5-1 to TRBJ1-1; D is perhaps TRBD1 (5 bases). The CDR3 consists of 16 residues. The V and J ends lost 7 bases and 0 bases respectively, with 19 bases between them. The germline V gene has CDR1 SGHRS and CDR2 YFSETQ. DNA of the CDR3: TGCGCCAGCTATCCGCAGGGAAAGGGGATGAACACTGAAGCTTTCTTT. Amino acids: CASYPQGKGMNTEAFF.

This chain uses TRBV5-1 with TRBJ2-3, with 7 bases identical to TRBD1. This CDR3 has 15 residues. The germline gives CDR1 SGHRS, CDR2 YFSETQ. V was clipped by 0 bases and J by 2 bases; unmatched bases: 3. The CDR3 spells CASSLGDRDTDTQYF. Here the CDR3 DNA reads TGCGCCAGCAGCTTGGGGGACAGAGACACAGATACGCAGTATTTT. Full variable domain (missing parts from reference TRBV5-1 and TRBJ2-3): KAGVTQTPRYLIKTRGQQVTLSCSPISGHRSVSWYQQTPGQGLQFLFEYFSETQRNKGNFPGRFSGRQFSNSRSEMNVSTLELGDSALYLCASSLGDRDTDTQYFGPGTRLTVL.

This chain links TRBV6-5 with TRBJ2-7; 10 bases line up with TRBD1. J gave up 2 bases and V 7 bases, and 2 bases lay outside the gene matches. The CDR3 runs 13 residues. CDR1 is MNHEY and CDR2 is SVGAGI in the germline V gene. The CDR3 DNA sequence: TGTGCCAGCATTGGACAGGGGGCCTACGAGCAGTACTTC. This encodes CASIGQGAYEQYF.

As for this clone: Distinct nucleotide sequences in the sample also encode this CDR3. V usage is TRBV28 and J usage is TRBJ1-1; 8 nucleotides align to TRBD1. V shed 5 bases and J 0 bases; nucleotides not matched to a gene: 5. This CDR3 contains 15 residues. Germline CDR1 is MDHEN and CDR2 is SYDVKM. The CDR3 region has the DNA TGTGCCAGCAGTCCTCTGACAGGGGTGAACACTGAAGCTTTCTTT. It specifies CASSPLTGVNTEAFF.

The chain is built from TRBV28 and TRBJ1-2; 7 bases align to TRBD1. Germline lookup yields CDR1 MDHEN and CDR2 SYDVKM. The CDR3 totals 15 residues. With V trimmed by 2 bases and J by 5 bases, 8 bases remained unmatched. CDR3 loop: CASSLTQAGGYGYTF. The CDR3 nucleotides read TGTGCCAGCAGTTTAACCCAGGCAGGGGGGTATGGCTACACCTTC.

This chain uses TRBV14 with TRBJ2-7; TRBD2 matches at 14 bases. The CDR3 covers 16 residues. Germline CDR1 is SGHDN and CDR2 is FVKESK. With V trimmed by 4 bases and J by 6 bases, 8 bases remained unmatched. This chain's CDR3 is CASSLREGLAGAEQYF. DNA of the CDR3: TGTGCCAGCAGCCTTAGGGAGGGACTAGCGGGAGCCGAGCAGTACTTC. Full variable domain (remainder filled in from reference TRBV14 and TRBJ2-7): EAGVTQFPSHSVIEKGQTVTLRCDPISGHDNLYWYRRVMGKEIKFLLHFVKESKQDESGMPNNRFLAERTGGTYSTLKVQPAELEDSGVYFCASSLREGLAGAEQYFGPGTRLTVT.

This CDR3 reads CASIKTANSGNTIYF. The CDR3 nucleotides read TGTGCCAGTATTAAAACAGCAAACTCTGGAAACACCATATATTTT. This sequence joins TRBV19 and TRBJ1-3, with no clear D. V gave up 7 bases and J gave up 0 bases, with 13 bases separating them. Per the germline V gene, CDR1 is LNHDA and CDR2 is SQIVND (reference sequence). The CDR3 extends over 15 amino acids.

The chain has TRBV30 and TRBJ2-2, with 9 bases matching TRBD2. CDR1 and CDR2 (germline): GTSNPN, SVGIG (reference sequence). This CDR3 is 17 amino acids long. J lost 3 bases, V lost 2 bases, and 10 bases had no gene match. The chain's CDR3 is CAWSIRLAGKDTGELFF. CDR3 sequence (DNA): TGTGCCTGGAGTATCCGCCTAGCGGGAAAGGACACCGGGGAGCTGTTTTTT.

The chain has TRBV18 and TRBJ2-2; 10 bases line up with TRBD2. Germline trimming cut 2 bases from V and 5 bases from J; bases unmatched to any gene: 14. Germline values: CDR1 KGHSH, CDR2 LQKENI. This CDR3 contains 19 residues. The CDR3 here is CASSPKVASGSVWTGELFF. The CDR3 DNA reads TGTGCCAGCTCACCAAAGGTGGCTAGCGGGAGTGTGTGGACCGGGGAGCTGTTTTTT.

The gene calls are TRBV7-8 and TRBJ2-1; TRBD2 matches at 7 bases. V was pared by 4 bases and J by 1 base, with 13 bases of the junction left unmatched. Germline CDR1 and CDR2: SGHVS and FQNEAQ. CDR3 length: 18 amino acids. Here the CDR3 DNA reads TGTGCCAGCAGCTCGCAAGGTCGGGGCGGGAGATCCTACAATGAGCAGTTCTTC. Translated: CASSSQGRGGRSYNEQFF.

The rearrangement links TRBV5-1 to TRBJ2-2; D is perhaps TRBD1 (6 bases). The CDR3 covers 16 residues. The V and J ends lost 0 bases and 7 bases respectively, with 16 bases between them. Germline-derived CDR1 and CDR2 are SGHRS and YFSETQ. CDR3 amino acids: CASSLEGPGAVGELFF. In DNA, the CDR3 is TGCGCCAGCAGCTTGGAGGGTCCAGGGGCGGTCGGGGAGCTGTTTTTT.

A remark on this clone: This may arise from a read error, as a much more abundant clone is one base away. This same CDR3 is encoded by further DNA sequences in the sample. The CDR3 here is CASSSVNTEAFF. CDR3 DNA sequence: TGTGCCAGCAGTTCGGTGAACACTGAAGCTTTCTTT. V and J are TRBV6-2 or TRBV6-3 and TRBJ1-1; no definite D call. Trimming left V 4 bases short and J 0 bases short, with 3 bases between. The length of the CDR3 is 12 residues. Germline CDR1 reads MNHEY; CDR2 reads SVGEGT.

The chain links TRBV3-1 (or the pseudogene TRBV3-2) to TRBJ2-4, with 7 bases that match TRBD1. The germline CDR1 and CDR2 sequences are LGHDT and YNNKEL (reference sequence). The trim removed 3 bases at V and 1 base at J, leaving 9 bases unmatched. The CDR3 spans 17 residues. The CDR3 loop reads CASSHLGQARAKNIQYF. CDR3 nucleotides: TGTGCCAGCAGCCATCTAGGACAGGCGCGTGCCAAAAACATTCAGTACTTC.

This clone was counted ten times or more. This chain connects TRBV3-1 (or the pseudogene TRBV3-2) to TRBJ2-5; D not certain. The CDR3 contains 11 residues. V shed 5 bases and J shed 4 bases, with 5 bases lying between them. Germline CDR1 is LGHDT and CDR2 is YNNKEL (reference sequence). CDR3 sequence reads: CASSYIETQYF. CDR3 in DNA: TGTGCCAGCAGCTACATAGAGACCCAGTACTTC.

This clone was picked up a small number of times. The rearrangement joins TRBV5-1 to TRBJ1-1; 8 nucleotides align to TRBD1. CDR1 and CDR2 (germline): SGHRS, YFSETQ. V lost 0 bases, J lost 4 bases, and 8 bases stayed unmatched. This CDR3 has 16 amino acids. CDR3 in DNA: TGCGCCAGCAGCTTGGATAGGACAGGGTATAGCACTGAAGCTTTCTTT. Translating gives CASSLDRTGYSTEAFF.

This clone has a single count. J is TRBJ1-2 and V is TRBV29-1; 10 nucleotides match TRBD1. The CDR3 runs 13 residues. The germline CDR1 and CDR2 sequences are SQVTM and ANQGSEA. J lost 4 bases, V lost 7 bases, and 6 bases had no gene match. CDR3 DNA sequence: TGCAGCGGTGGGGACAGGGGACTCTATGGCTACACCTTC. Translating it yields CSGGDRGLYGYTF.

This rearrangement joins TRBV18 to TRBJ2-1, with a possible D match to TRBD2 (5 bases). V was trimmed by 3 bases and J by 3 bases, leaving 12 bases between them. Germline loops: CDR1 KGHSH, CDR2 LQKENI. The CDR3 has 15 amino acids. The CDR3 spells CASSPVREGYNEQFF. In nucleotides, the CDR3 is TGTGCCAGCTCACCGGTAAGAGAGGGCTACAATGAGCAGTTCTTC.

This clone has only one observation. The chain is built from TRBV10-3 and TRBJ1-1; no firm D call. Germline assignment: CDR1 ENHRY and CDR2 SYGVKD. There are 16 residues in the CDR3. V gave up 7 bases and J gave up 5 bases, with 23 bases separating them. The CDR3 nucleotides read TGTGCCATCAAAATCGGTATAACGGGAGCGCCGACTGAAGCTTTCTTT. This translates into CAIKIGITGAPTEAFF.

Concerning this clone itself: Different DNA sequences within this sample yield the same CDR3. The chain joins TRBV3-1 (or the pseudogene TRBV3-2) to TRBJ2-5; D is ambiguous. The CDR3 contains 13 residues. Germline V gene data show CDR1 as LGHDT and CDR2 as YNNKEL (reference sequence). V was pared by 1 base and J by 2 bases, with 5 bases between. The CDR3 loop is CASSQVLQETQYF. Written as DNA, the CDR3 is TGTGCCAGCAGCCAAGTGCTACAAGAGACCCAGTACTTC.

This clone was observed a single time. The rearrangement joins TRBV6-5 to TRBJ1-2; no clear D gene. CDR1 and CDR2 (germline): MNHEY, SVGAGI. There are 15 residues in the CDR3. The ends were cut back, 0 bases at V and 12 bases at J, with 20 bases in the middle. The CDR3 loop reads CASSYSSGSGRGDTF. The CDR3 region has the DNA TGTGCCAGCAGTTACTCCAGCGGAAGCGGTCGTGGGGACACCTTC.

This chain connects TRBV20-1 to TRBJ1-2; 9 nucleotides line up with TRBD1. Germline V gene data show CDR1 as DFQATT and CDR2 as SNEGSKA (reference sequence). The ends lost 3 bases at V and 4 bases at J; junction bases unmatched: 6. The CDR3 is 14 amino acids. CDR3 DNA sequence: TGCAGTGCTAGTCCCACAGGGGGCCTCTATGGCTACACCTTC. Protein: CSASPTGGLYGYTF.